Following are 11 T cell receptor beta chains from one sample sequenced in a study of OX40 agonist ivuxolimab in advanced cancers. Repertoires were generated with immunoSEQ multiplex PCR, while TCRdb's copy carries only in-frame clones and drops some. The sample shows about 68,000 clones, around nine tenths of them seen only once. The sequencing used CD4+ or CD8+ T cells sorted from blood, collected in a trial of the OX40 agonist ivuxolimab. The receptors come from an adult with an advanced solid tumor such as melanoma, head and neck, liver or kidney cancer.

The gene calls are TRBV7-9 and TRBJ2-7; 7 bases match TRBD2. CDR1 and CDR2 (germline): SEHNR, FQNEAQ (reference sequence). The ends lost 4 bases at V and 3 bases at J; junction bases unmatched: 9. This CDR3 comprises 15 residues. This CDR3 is CASSSPGTKVYEQYF. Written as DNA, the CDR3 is TGTGCCAGCAGCTCTCCCGGGACTAAAGTCTACGAGCAGTACTTC.

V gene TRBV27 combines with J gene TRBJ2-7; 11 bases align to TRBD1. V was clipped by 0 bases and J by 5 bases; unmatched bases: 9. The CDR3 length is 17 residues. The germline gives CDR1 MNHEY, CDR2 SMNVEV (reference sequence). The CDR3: CASSLSGYRTGGHEQYF. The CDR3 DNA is TGTGCCAGCAGTTTATCCGGATACCGGACAGGGGGCCACGAGCAGTACTTC.

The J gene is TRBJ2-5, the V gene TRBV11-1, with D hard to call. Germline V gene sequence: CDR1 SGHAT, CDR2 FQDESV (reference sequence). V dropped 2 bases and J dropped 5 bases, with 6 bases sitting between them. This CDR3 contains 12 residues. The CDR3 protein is CASSLLSETQYF. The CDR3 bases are TGTGCCAGCAGCTTACTCTCGGAGACCCAGTACTTC.

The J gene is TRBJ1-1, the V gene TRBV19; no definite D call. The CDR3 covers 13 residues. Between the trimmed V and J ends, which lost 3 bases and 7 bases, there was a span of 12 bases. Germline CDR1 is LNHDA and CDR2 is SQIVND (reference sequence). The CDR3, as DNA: TGTGCCAGTAGTATGGAAGTTTTTGATGAAGCTTTCTTT. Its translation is CASSMEVFDEAFF.

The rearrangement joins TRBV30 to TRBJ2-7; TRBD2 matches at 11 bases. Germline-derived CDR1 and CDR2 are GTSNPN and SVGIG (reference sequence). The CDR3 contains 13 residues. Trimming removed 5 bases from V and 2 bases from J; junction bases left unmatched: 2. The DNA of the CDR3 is TGTGCCTGGGCGACTAGCGGGACCTACGAGCAGTACTTC. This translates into CAWATSGTYEQYF.

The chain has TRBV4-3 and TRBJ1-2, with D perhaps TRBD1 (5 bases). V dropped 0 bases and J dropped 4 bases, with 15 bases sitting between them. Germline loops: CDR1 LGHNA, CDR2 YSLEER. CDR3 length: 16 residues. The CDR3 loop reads CASSQDWGGEIYGYTF. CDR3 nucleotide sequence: TGCGCCAGCAGCCAAGACTGGGGGGGGGAGATCTATGGCTACACCTTC.

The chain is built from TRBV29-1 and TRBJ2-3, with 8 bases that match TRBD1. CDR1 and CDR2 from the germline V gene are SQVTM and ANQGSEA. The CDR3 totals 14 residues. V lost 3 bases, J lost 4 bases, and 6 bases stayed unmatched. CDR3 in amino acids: CSVETGAEADTQYF. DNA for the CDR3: TGCAGCGTTGAGACAGGGGCAGAGGCAGATACGCAGTATTTT.

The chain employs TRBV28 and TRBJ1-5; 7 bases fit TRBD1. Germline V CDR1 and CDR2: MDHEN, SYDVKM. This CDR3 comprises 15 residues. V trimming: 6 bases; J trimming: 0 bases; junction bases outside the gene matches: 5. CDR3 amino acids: CASSPGTVSNQPQHF. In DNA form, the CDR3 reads TGTGCCAGCAGCCCCGGGACAGTTAGCAATCAGCCCCAGCATTTT.

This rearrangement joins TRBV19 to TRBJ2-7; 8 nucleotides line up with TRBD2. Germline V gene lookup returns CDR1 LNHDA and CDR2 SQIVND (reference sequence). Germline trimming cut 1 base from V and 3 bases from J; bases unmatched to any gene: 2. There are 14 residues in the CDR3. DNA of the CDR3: TGTGCCAGTAGTATAGTAAGCGGGAGCTACGAGCAGTACTTC. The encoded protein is CASSIVSGSYEQYF. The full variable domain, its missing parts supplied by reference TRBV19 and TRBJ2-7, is DGGITQSPKYLFRKEGQNVTLSCEQNLNHDAMYWYRQDPGQGLRLIYYSQIVNDFQKGDIAEGYSVSREKKESFPLTVTSAQKNPTAFYLCASSIVSGSYEQYFGPGTRLTVT.

CDR3: CASSLGRQGAYSNQPQHF. The CDR3 DNA is TGTGCCAGCAGCTTAGGACGACAGGGGGCTTATAGCAATCAGCCCCAGCATTTT. This chain connects TRBV11-2 to TRBJ1-5; TRBD1 agrees at 10 bases. Looked up from germline, CDR1 is SGHAT and CDR2 is FQNNGV. The V and J ends lost 1 base and 0 bases, in that order; junction bases with no gene match: 6. The CDR3 is made up of 18 amino acids.

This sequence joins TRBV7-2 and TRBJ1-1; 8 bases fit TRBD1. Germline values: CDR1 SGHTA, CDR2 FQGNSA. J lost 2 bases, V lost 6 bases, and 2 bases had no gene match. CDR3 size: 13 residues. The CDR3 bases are TGTGCCAGCAGAGACAGGGGAAACACTGAAGCTTTCTTT. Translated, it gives CASRDRGNTEAFF.